The T cell receptor (beta chain) described here comes from a study of blood T cell repertoires in COVID-19. The count of this clone is one. CDR3 size: 13 residues. V gave up 6 bases and J gave up 7 bases, with 10 bases separating them. CDR1 is ENHRY, CDR2 SYGVKD, per germline. The assay was immunoSEQ multiplex PCR, and TCRdb's table has in-frame clones only and misses some. The sample holds 85,000 to 95,000 clones, approximately 88% seen once. The chain couples TRBV10-3 to TRBJ1-6; D is possibly TRBD1 (6 bases). The receptor was derived from a man in his sixties with acute or convalescent COVID-19. Sequencing was carried out using peripheral blood. The CDR3 loop is CAIRGDINSPLHF. CDR3 coding DNA: TGTGCCATCAGGGGGGACATAAATTCACCCCTCCACTTT.